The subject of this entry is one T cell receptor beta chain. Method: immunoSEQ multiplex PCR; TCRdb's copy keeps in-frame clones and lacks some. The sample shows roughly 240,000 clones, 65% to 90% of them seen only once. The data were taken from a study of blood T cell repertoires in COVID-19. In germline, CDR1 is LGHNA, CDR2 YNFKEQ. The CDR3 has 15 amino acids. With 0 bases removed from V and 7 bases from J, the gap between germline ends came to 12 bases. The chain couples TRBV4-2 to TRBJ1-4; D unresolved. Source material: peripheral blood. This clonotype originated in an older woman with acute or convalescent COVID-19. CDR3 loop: CASSQDWGGREKLFF. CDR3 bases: TGTGCCAGCAGCCAAGACTGGGGAGGGCGTGAAAAACTGTTTTTT.